A selection of T cell receptor beta chains follows, all from one sample in a study of blood T cell repertoires in COVID-19. The data were produced by immunoSEQ multiplex PCR, yet TCRdb's version contains in-frame clones alone and is incomplete. Of around 93,000 clones listed, 80% to 90% are singletons. The sequencing input was peripheral blood. All receptors derive from a man older than 75 with acute or convalescent COVID-19. Both conserved end residues are part of each CDR3. A D gene is named only where the DNA matches it firmly. The size entry is marked missing in some rows and otherwise reads once, few, many or a size class.

v_call: TRBV24-1
clone_size: once
d_call: .
j_call: TRBJ1-4
cdr3_aa: CATSDPRQNEKLFF
cdr3_nt: TGTGCCACCAGTGATCCCAGGCAAAACGAAAAACTGTTTTTT

v_call: TRBV19
clone_size: .
d_call: .
j_call: TRBJ1-2
cdr3_aa: CASTNLAAANNYGYTF
cdr3_nt: TGTGCCAGTACCAATCTAGCGGCAGCTAATAACTATGGCTACACCTTC

v_call: TRBV27
clone_size: .
d_call: .
j_call: TRBJ2-5
cdr3_aa: CASSLAGTGTQETQYF
cdr3_nt: TGTGCCAGCTCCCTGGCCGGAACAGGGACGCAAGAGACCCAGTACTTC

v_call: TRBV27
clone_size: .
d_call: TRBD1
j_call: TRBJ1-2
cdr3_aa: CASSYLQGAGGYTF
cdr3_nt: TGTGCCAGCAGTTACTTACAGGGGGCTGGGGGCTACACCTTC

v_call: TRBV28
clone_size: .
d_call: TRBD1
j_call: TRBJ1-2
cdr3_aa: CASSLVGQFYGYTF
cdr3_nt: TGTGCCAGCAGTTTGGTGGGACAGTTCTATGGCTACACCTTC

v_call: TRBV6-5
clone_size: .
d_call: TRBD1
j_call: TRBJ2-7
cdr3_aa: CASSYSDRGFYEQYF
cdr3_nt: TGTGCCAGCAGTTACTCGGACAGGGGGTTCTACGAGCAGTACTTC

v_call: TRBV6-6
clone_size: .
d_call: .
j_call: TRBJ1-2
cdr3_aa: CASTRGRGDANYGYTF
cdr3_nt: TGTGCCAGCACTAGAGGCCGTGGCGATGCTAACTATGGCTACACCTTC

v_call: TRBV9
clone_size: .
d_call: TRBD2
j_call: TRBJ2-1
cdr3_aa: CASSVVPSGYNEQFF
cdr3_nt: TGTGCCAGCAGCGTAGTGCCTAGCGGTTACAATGAGCAGTTCTTC

v_call: TRBV12-3/TRBV12-4
clone_size: .
d_call: .
j_call: TRBJ2-2
cdr3_aa: CASSYNTGELFF
cdr3_nt: TGTGCCAGCAGCTATAACACCGGGGAGCTGTTTTTT

v_call: TRBV29-1
clone_size: .
d_call: .
j_call: TRBJ2-7
cdr3_aa: CSGRDLLEQYF
cdr3_nt: TGCAGCGGGCGGGACCTTCTGGAGCAGTACTTC

v_call: TRBV6-5
clone_size: .
d_call: .
j_call: TRBJ2-7
cdr3_aa: CASRRRQGSNEQYF
cdr3_nt: TGTGCCAGCAGGAGGCGGCAGGGCTCAAACGAGCAGTACTTC

v_call: TRBV2
clone_size: .
d_call: .
j_call: TRBJ2-1
cdr3_aa: CASSDRVQFF
cdr3_nt: TGTGCCAGCAGTGACAGGGTTCAGTTCTTC

v_call: TRBV4-2
clone_size: .
d_call: TRBD1
j_call: TRBJ1-2
cdr3_aa: CASSQGAQGDYGYTF
cdr3_nt: TGTGCCAGCAGCCAAGGGGCCCAGGGGGACTATGGCTACACCTTC

v_call: TRBV28
clone_size: few
d_call: TRBD1
j_call: TRBJ2-7
cdr3_aa: CASSVGQRRDEQYF
cdr3_nt: TGTGCCAGCAGTGTGGGACAGAGACGTGACGAGCAGTACTTC

v_call: TRBV18
clone_size: .
d_call: .
j_call: TRBJ2-1
cdr3_aa: CASSPPSGPQFF
cdr3_nt: TGTGCCAGCTCACCACCATCAGGGCCGCAGTTCTTC

v_call: TRBV4-3
clone_size: .
d_call: .
j_call: TRBJ2-3
cdr3_aa: CASSQGTNTDTQYF
cdr3_nt: TGCGCCAGCAGCCAAGGGACAAACACAGATACGCAGTATTTT

v_call: TRBV5-1
clone_size: .
d_call: .
j_call: TRBJ2-3
cdr3_aa: CASSFERHTDTQYF
cdr3_nt: TGCGCCAGCAGCTTCGAGAGGCACACAGATACGCAGTATTTT

v_call: TRBV5-1
clone_size: once
d_call: .
j_call: TRBJ1-1
cdr3_aa: CASSLVPGMNTEAFF
cdr3_nt: TGCGCCAGCAGCTTGGTGCCAGGGATGAACACTGAAGCTTTCTTT

v_call: TRBV6-5
clone_size: .
d_call: .
j_call: TRBJ2-7
cdr3_aa: CASSYKRSSYEQYF
cdr3_nt: TGTGCCAGCAGTTACAAGCGGAGCTCCTACGAGCAGTACTTC

v_call: TRBV19
clone_size: .
d_call: TRBD1
j_call: TRBJ1-5
cdr3_aa: CASSIRGTDSNQPQHF
cdr3_nt: TGTGCCAGTAGTATTCGGGGGACAGATAGCAATCAGCCCCAGCATTTT

v_call: TRBV18
clone_size: .
d_call: TRBD1
j_call: TRBJ2-7
cdr3_aa: CASSPPGQGFYEQYF
cdr3_nt: TGTGCCAGCTCACCCCCGGGACAGGGGTTCTACGAGCAGTACTTC

v_call: TRBV11-2
clone_size: .
d_call: .
j_call: TRBJ1-4
cdr3_aa: CASSLLGSREKLFF
cdr3_nt: TGTGCCAGCAGCTTGTTGGGGAGTAGAGAAAAACTGTTTTTT

v_call: TRBV27
clone_size: .
d_call: .
j_call: TRBJ2-3
cdr3_aa: CASSSGGRGTDTQYF
cdr3_nt: TGTGCCAGCAGTTCCGGGGGGCGCGGTACAGATACGCAGTATTTT

v_call: TRBV29-1
clone_size: .
d_call: .
j_call: TRBJ1-2
cdr3_aa: CSVASQQPGYTF
cdr3_nt: TGCAGCGTTGCCTCCCAACAACCGGGCTACACCTTC

v_call: TRBV10-1
clone_size: .
d_call: .
j_call: TRBJ1-5
cdr3_aa: CASSESGNQPQHF
cdr3_nt: TGCGCCAGCAGTGAGAGCGGCAATCAGCCCCAGCATTTT

v_call: TRBV30
clone_size: .
d_call: TRBD2
j_call: TRBJ2-3
cdr3_aa: CAWRTSGRAGDTQYF
cdr3_nt: TGTGCCTGGAGGACTAGCGGGAGGGCGGGAGATACGCAGTATTTT

v_call: TRBV7-2
clone_size: .
d_call: TRBD1
j_call: TRBJ2-7
cdr3_aa: CASSLARDRVYEQYF
cdr3_nt: TGTGCCAGCAGCCTCGCCCGGGACAGGGTTTACGAGCAGTACTTC

v_call: TRBV7-2
clone_size: .
d_call: .
j_call: TRBJ1-3
cdr3_aa: CASSFRLVSSGNTIYF
cdr3_nt: TGTGCCAGCAGCTTCAGACTCGTCAGCTCTGGAAACACCATATATTTT

v_call: TRBV30
clone_size: .
d_call: .
j_call: TRBJ1-1
cdr3_aa: CVVSMNTEAFF
cdr3_nt: TGCGTGGTCTCTATGAACACTGAAGCTTTCTTT

v_call: TRBV18
clone_size: once
d_call: .
j_call: TRBJ1-1
cdr3_aa: CASSPLAGVGTEAFF
cdr3_nt: TGTGCCAGCTCACCCCTGGCAGGGGTCGGCACTGAAGCTTTCTTT

v_call: TRBV5-1
clone_size: .
d_call: .
j_call: TRBJ2-1
cdr3_aa: CASSSHGPTGEAYNEQFF
cdr3_nt: TGCGCCAGCAGCTCCCATGGCCCGACAGGCGAGGCTTACAATGAGCAGTTCTTC

v_call: TRBV19
clone_size: .
d_call: .
j_call: TRBJ2-3
cdr3_aa: CASSMPSTFDTQYF
cdr3_nt: TGTGCCAGTAGTATGCCTAGTACTTTTGATACGCAGTATTTT

v_call: TRBV6-1
clone_size: .
d_call: TRBD1
j_call: TRBJ2-5
cdr3_aa: CASSESGTGYGETQYF
cdr3_nt: TGTGCCAGCAGTGAATCAGGGACAGGGTATGGGGAGACCCAGTACTTC

v_call: TRBV6-1
clone_size: .
d_call: .
j_call: TRBJ1-1
cdr3_aa: CASTLGSGRDTEAFF
cdr3_nt: TGTGCCAGCACCCTAGGGTCGGGAAGGGACACTGAAGCTTTCTTT

v_call: TRBV9
clone_size: .
d_call: .
j_call: TRBJ1-1
cdr3_aa: CASSVGRADTEAFF
cdr3_nt: TGTGCCAGCAGCGTAGGCAGGGCAGACACTGAAGCTTTCTTT

v_call: TRBV7-2
clone_size: .
d_call: .
j_call: TRBJ1-5
cdr3_aa: CASSLDYQPQHF
cdr3_nt: TGTGCCAGCAGCTTAGACTATCAGCCCCAGCATTTT

v_call: TRBV7-3
clone_size: .
d_call: .
j_call: TRBJ2-2
cdr3_aa: CASSPYTGDPTGELFF
cdr3_nt: TGTGCCAGCAGCCCCTATACGGGGGACCCCACCGGGGAGCTGTTTTTT

v_call: TRBV28
clone_size: .
d_call: .
j_call: TRBJ2-7
cdr3_aa: CASMILSGLEQYF
cdr3_nt: TGTGCCAGCATGATCCTTTCAGGATTAGAACAGTACTTC

v_call: TRBV7-2
clone_size: .
d_call: TRBD2
j_call: TRBJ2-1
cdr3_aa: CASSPEGLAGGFYNEQFF
cdr3_nt: TGTGCCAGCAGCCCGGAGGGACTAGCGGGGGGTTTTTACAATGAGCAGTTCTTC

v_call: TRBV5-4
clone_size: .
d_call: .
j_call: TRBJ1-2
cdr3_aa: CASSFMTESYGYTF
cdr3_nt: TGTGCCAGCAGCTTCATGACAGAATCCTATGGCTACACCTTC

v_call: TRBV7-9
clone_size: few
d_call: .
j_call: TRBJ2-1
cdr3_aa: CATRQDPYNEQFF
cdr3_nt: TGTGCCACCAGACAGGATCCCTACAATGAGCAGTTCTTC

v_call: TRBV5-6
clone_size: .
d_call: .
j_call: TRBJ2-5
cdr3_aa: CASSPPGTPQETQYF
cdr3_nt: TGTGCCAGCAGCCCCCCTGGGACTCCCCAAGAGACCCAGTACTTC

v_call: TRBV7-8
clone_size: .
d_call: .
j_call: TRBJ1-3
cdr3_aa: CASSLGWQGGNTIYF
cdr3_nt: TGTGCCAGCAGCTTAGGGTGGCAGGGCGGAAACACCATATATTTT

v_call: TRBV29-1
clone_size: .
d_call: .
j_call: TRBJ2-2
cdr3_aa: CSVPSEGRTGELFF
cdr3_nt: TGCAGCGTCCCCTCGGAGGGGCGCACCGGGGAGCTGTTTTTT

v_call: TRBV27
clone_size: .
d_call: .
j_call: TRBJ2-2
cdr3_aa: CASSLSRGPGELFF
cdr3_nt: TGTGCCAGCAGTTTATCGCGCGGGCCCGGGGAGCTGTTTTTT

v_call: TRBV7-9
clone_size: .
d_call: .
j_call: TRBJ2-5
cdr3_aa: CASSFRSGVQETQYF
cdr3_nt: TGTGCCAGCAGCTTTCGGAGCGGAGTCCAAGAGACCCAGTACTTC

v_call: TRBV28
clone_size: .
d_call: .
j_call: TRBJ2-5
cdr3_aa: CASSTTPTLETQYF
cdr3_nt: TGTGCCAGCAGTACCACACCCACGCTAGAGACCCAGTACTTC

v_call: TRBV5-5
clone_size: .
d_call: .
j_call: TRBJ1-3
cdr3_aa: CASSLNGGASGNTIYF
cdr3_nt: TGTGCCAGCAGCTTGAACGGGGGGGCGTCTGGAAACACCATATATTTT

v_call: TRBV5-4
clone_size: .
d_call: TRBD1
j_call: TRBJ1-6
cdr3_aa: CASSSQGAGNSPLHF
cdr3_nt: TGTGCCAGCAGCTCCCAGGGGGCGGGTAATTCACCCCTCCACTTT

v_call: TRBV5-5
clone_size: .
d_call: TRBD2
j_call: TRBJ2-7
cdr3_aa: CASSLGGLAGTYYEQYF
cdr3_nt: TGTGCCAGCAGCTTGGGGGGACTAGCGGGAACCTACTACGAGCAGTACTTC

v_call: TRBV12-5
clone_size: few
d_call: TRBD1
j_call: TRBJ2-7
cdr3_aa: CASGLMQGQGVGEQYF
cdr3_nt: TGTGCTAGTGGTTTGATGCAAGGACAGGGGGTAGGCGAGCAGTACTTC

v_call: TRBV10-1
clone_size: .
d_call: TRBD2
j_call: TRBJ2-3
cdr3_aa: CASSPGLAGGREADTQYF
cdr3_nt: TGCGCCAGCAGCCCCGGACTAGCGGGAGGTCGCGAGGCAGATACGCAGTATTTT

v_call: TRBV10-3
clone_size: .
d_call: .
j_call: TRBJ2-7
cdr3_aa: CAISLAPGEQYF
cdr3_nt: TGTGCCATCAGTCTAGCTCCGGGCGAGCAGTACTTC

v_call: TRBV19
clone_size: .
d_call: .
j_call: TRBJ1-4
cdr3_aa: CASSSGMTNEKLFF
cdr3_nt: TGTGCCAGTAGTTCGGGAATGACTAATGAAAAACTGTTTTTT

v_call: TRBV5-1
clone_size: .
d_call: TRBD1
j_call: TRBJ1-3
cdr3_aa: CASSLGQGGNSGNTIYF
cdr3_nt: TGCGCCAGCAGCTTAGGACAGGGAGGGAACTCTGGAAACACCATATATTTT